This passage covers 30 T cell receptor beta chains from one sample sequenced in a study of regulatory T cells in long-lasting Graves disease. Regarding time point: newly diagnosed GD, antithyroid drugs for less than 3 months. TCR sequences were obtained from RNA taken from PBMCs. HTBI primers from iRepertoire and Arm-PCR of CDR3 regions yielded the TCR beta libraries. TCRdb analysed the multiplex PCR reads with MiXCR anew, one entry per CDR3 protein. This table has 600,000 to 650,000 distinct CDR3 sequences, approximately 15% appearing once. These records were also assigned to another study, of T cells in Graves' hyperthyroidism and ophthalmopathy.

The material was peripheral blood mononuclear cells (PBMCs), obtained at new diagnosis, from a patient treated with antithyroid drugs. The receptors were sampled from a woman aged 30 to 39 with Graves disease.

CDR3 residues: CASSLQGAGAQPQHF. The CDR3 DNA follows: TGTGCCAGCAGCTTACAGGGGGCGGGAGCTCAGCCCCAGCATTTT. The chain carries TRBV7-9 and TRBJ1-5; TRBD1 matches at 8 bases. This CDR3 region has 15 residues. Trimming cost V 2 bases and J 6 bases; bases outside gene matches: 6. Germline V gene sequence: CDR1 SEHNR, CDR2 FQNEAQ (reference sequence).

This clonotype came up many times. The chain has TRBV6-2 or TRBV6-3 and TRBJ1-2, with D unresolved. Trimming left V 2 bases short and J 0 bases short, with 4 bases between. Per the germline V gene, CDR1 is MNHEY and CDR2 is SVGEGT. The CDR3 runs to 13 residues. The CDR3 bases are TGTGCCAGCAGTTACAGAGCTAACTATGGCTACACCTTC. It specifies CASSYRANYGYTF.

A few counts support this clonotype. A much larger clone is a single base away; this may be a read error. The V call is TRBV6-1, the J call TRBJ2-7; 9 bases map to TRBD1. CDR3 length equals 15 residues. The V gene's germline CDR1 is MNHNS and CDR2 SASEGT. The ends lost 7 bases at V and 5 bases at J; junction bases unmatched: 12. CDR3 loop: CASNSPGQGSDEQYF. The CDR3 bases are TGTGCCAGCAATTCTCCGGGACAGGGTTCGGACGAGCAGTACTTC.

Written as DNA, the CDR3 is TGTGCCAGCAGCTTGCAGGGACACTTGGACCAGCCCCAGCATTTT. Protein product: CASSLQGHLDQPQHF. The V and J genes are TRBV5-5 and TRBJ1-5; possible D gene TRBD1, 6 bases. Deletions cut 1 base from V and 7 bases from J, with 15 bases between. The CDR3 has 15 residues. Germline V gene lookup returns CDR1 SGHKS and CDR2 YYEKEE (reference sequence).

This clonotype was observed at least ten times. The genes are TRBV5-1 and TRBJ1-2; 7 bases line up with TRBD1. Germline loops: CDR1 SGHRS, CDR2 YFSETQ. This CDR3 has 14 amino acids. Trimming took 4 bases from V and 7 from J; bases not matched to a gene: 10. The CDR3 nucleotides are TGCGCCAGCAGCAGAGGACAGGTCGGGAGTGGCTACACCTTC. Its translation is CASSRGQVGSGYTF.

This clonotype was seen a handful of times. The V and J genes are TRBV20-1 and TRBJ2-1; D unclear. The CDR3 spans 12 residues. Per germline, CDR1 DFQATT and CDR2 SNEGSKA (reference sequence). The CDR3: CSRRKSYNEQFF. CDR3 in DNA: TGCAGCCGCAGGAAGTCCTACAATGAGCAGTTCTTC.

This clonotype was recorded many times. The chain uses TRBV7-9 and TRBJ2-7; no clear D gene. The CDR3 extends over 12 amino acids. CDR1 is SEHNR, CDR2 FQNEAQ, per germline (reference sequence). V lost 2 bases and J 3 bases, leaving 5 bases between the germline ends. The CDR3 region is CASSLKHYEQYF. CDR3 in DNA: TGTGCCAGCAGCTTAAAGCACTACGAGCAGTACTTC.

V usage is TRBV30 and J usage is TRBJ2-7; 12 bases match TRBD2. Germline CDR1 is GTSNPN and CDR2 is SVGIG (reference sequence). The CDR3 covers 13 residues. J gave up 3 bases and V 8 bases, and 5 bases lay outside the gene matches. The CDR3 loop is CAGTSGLRYEQYF. CDR3 in DNA: TGTGCCGGGACTAGCGGGCTACGCTACGAGCAGTACTTC.

This clonotype was counted between two and nine times. The chain links TRBV20-1 to TRBJ1-5, with 8 bases matching TRBD1. Germline V gives CDR1 DFQATT, CDR2 SNEGSKA (reference sequence). Losses at the gene ends were 3 bases for V and 6 bases for J; bases not matched to a gene: 22. The CDR3 length is 19 residues. The CDR3 nucleotides are TGCAGTGCTAGGACTCAAAGGGGGCAGGGGGCTGTGCGGTTTCAGCCCCAGCATTTT. Amino acid sequence: CSARTQRGQGAVRFQPQHF.

Ten or more counts support this clonotype. At one end the junction does not follow the germline gene, possibly because of a read error. This sequence joins TRBV28 and TRBJ2-5; TRBD2 matches 7 bases. The CDR3 is made up of 15 amino acids. Germline-derived CDR1 and CDR2 are MDHEN and SYDVKM. CDR3 bases: TGTGCCAGCAGCTTATCCACGGGAGGTGGCGAGACCCAGTACTTC. Amino acids: CASSLSTGGGETQYF.

This clonotype was recorded at least ten times. This chain uses TRBV6-2 or TRBV6-3 with TRBJ2-3; D is possibly TRBD1 (6 bases). Germline V CDR1 and CDR2: MNHEY, SVGEGT. The V end lost 5 bases, the J end lost 0 bases, and 9 bases lay between the germline ends. This CDR3 comprises 14 residues. The CDR3 nucleotides are TGTGCCAGCAGTGAAGGGGGTAGCACAGATACGCAGTATTTT. It is translated as CASSEGGSTDTQYF.

The gene calls are TRBV9 and TRBJ1-6; D is possibly TRBD1 (6 bases). V dropped 4 bases and J dropped 7 bases, with 15 bases sitting between them. CDR1 and CDR2 (germline): SGDLS, YYNGEE. CDR3 length: 15 residues. The CDR3 protein is CASSPGGQYNSPLHF. The CDR3 DNA reads TGTGCCAGCAGCCCGGGGGGGCAGTACAATTCACCCCTCCACTTT.

The CDR3 loop reads CASSTRQGRVGAKNIQYF. The CDR3 DNA reads TGTGCCAGCAGTACTCGACAGGGCCGTGTCGGAGCCAAAAACATTCAGTACTTC. The chain combines TRBV28 with TRBJ2-4; TRBD1 matches 7 bases. Germline-derived CDR1 and CDR2 are MDHEN and SYDVKM. There are 18 residues in the CDR3. Trimming took 5 bases from V and 0 from J; bases not matched to a gene: 13.

On this clonotype itself: Being one base from a much bigger clone, this may be a read error. A read error is likely, as this CDR3 ends without the conserved phenylalanine or tryptophan. The chain is built from TRBV7-8 and TRBJ1-5; D is unresolved. V dropped 3 bases and J dropped 4 bases, with 10 bases sitting between them. The CDR3 has 14 residues. Germline-derived CDR1 and CDR2 are SGHVS and FQNEAQ. CDR3 residues: CASSLGRVNQPQHS. The CDR3 DNA reads as TGTGCCAGCAGCTTGGGCCGGGTTAATCAGCCCCAGCATTCT.

This clonotype has more than one count but fewer than ten. The chain recombines TRBV28 with TRBJ2-4; 7 nucleotides line up with TRBD1. This CDR3 has 14 residues. The germline V gene has CDR1 MDHEN and CDR2 SYDVKM. V lost 6 bases to trimming and J lost 0 bases; unmatched junction nucleotides: 2. CDR3 region: CASRGTAAKNIQYF. CDR3 nucleotide sequence: TGTGCCAGCAGGGGGACAGCAGCCAAAAACATTCAGTACTTC.

This clonotype has just a few counts. V usage is TRBV27 and J usage is TRBJ1-2, with 7 bases fitting TRBD1. CDR1 and CDR2 from the germline V gene are MNHEY and SMNVEV (reference sequence). After removal of 3 bases from V and 7 bases from J, the junction contained 11 bases not matched to a gene. The CDR3 covers 15 residues. The CDR3 DNA follows: TGTGCCAGCAGTTTCTCCGGGACAGCAGGGGGTGGCTACACCTTC. Its protein is CASSFSGTAGGGYTF.

With respect to this clonotype: One end of the junction does not line up with germline, which may come from a read error. The chain is built from TRBV12-3 or TRBV12-4 and TRBJ2-1, with D possibly matching TRBD1 (5 bases). This CDR3 contains 12 residues. CDR3 amino acids: CASSPRDNGQFF. CDR3 DNA: TGTGCCAGCAGTCCCAGGGATAATGGGCAGTTCTTC.

The DNA for the CDR3 is TGTGCCTGGAGCCGGGGGTCAATGTACGAGCAGTACTTC. It encodes CAWSRGSMYEQYF. This chain connects TRBV30 to TRBJ2-7; TRBD2 is a possible D gene (6 bases). V was clipped by 3 bases and J by 4 bases, with 13 bases between them. CDR3 size: 13 residues. The germline V gene has CDR1 GTSNPN and CDR2 SVGIG (reference sequence). Supplemented by reference TRBV30 and TRBJ2-7, the full variable domain reads SQTIHQWPATLVQPVGSPLSLECTVEGTSNPNLYWYRQAAGRGLQLLFYSVGIGQISSEVPQNLSASRPQDRQFILSSKKLLLSDSGFYLCAWSRGSMYEQYFGPGTRLTVT.

The chain couples TRBV20-1 to TRBJ2-3, with 7 bases identical to TRBD1. The length of the CDR3 is 12 residues. Germline CDR1 reads DFQATT; CDR2 reads SNEGSKA (reference sequence). J lost 6 bases, V lost 6 bases, and 6 bases had no gene match. CDR3 amino acids: CSAKKGADTQYF. The CDR3 nucleotides are TGCAGTGCGAAGAAGGGGGCCGATACGCAGTATTTT.

The rearrangement uses TRBV12-3 or TRBV12-4 and TRBJ1-3; TRBD1 is a possible D gene (6 bases). The CDR3 runs 12 residues. Trimming stripped 6 bases from V and 8 bases from J, with 11 bases between. CDR3 sequence (DNA): TGTGCCAGCAGGGGAGGGGGGTACACCATATATTTT. Translated, it gives CASRGGGYTIYF.

There are a few counts of this clonotype. The chain joins TRBV12-3 or TRBV12-4 to TRBJ1-6; unclear D gene. Trimming stripped 5 bases from V and 0 bases from J, with 8 bases between. This CDR3 region has 15 residues. Written as DNA, the CDR3 is TGTGCCAGCAGTGACTCAAGCTCCTATAATTCACCCCTCCACTTT. It translates to CASSDSSSYNSPLHF.

This chain joins TRBV7-2 and TRBJ2-1, with 15 nucleotides matching TRBD2. J was trimmed by 10 bases and V by 5 bases; bases with no gene match: 6. This CDR3 contains 15 residues. Per germline, CDR1 SGHTA and CDR2 FQGNSA. CDR3 bases: TGTGCCAGCAGCCCCGGGACTAGCGGGGGGCGAGAGCAGTTCTTC. This encodes CASSPGTSGGREQFF.

This clonotype came up once. This chain links TRBV7-3 with TRBJ2-3, with D unresolved. The germline V gene encodes CDR1 SGHTA and CDR2 FQGTGA. The V end was cut by 3 bases, the J end by 1 base, with 11 bases between. The CDR3 is 15 amino acids. The CDR3 coding sequence is TGTGCCAGCAGCTTGGGCGGTATGGGCACAGATACGCAGTATTTT. This gives the protein CASSLGGMGTDTQYF.

This clonotype was counted many times. The chain's CDR3 is CASSLGQGASYEQYF. The CDR3 nucleotides read TGTGCCAGCAGCTTAGGGCAGGGGGCGTCCTACGAGCAGTACTTC. The genes are TRBV13 and TRBJ2-7, with 8 nucleotides matching TRBD1. The length of the CDR3 is 15 residues. J lost 1 base, V lost 0 bases, and 2 bases had no gene match. The germline V gene has CDR1 PRHDT and CDR2 FYEKMQ (reference sequence).

This clonotype has a count of ten or more. CDR3 residues: CASSLSRQNINEQFF. CDR3 coding DNA: TGTGCCAGCAGTTTATCGAGGCAGAACATCAATGAGCAGTTCTTC. V is TRBV27 and J is TRBJ2-1; D gene unclear. CDR1 MNHEY and CDR2 SMNVEV come from the germline V gene (reference sequence). The CDR3 runs to 15 residues. V was pared by 0 bases and J by 6 bases, with 12 bases between.

The CDR3 nucleotides are TGTGCCAGCAGTTACACCGGTGGGACAGGTTTCGACGAGCAGTACTTC. It specifies CASSYTGGTGFDEQYF. The chain employs TRBV6-9 and TRBJ2-7; TRBD1 aligns across 8 bases. CDR3 length: 16 residues. Losses at the gene ends were 3 bases for V and 5 bases for J; bases not matched to a gene: 12. Per the germline V gene, CDR1 is MNHGY and CDR2 is SVAAGI.

This clonotype was found many times. The V call is TRBV6-1, the J call TRBJ2-2; TRBD1 agrees at 8 bases. The CDR3 covers 12 residues. Germline CDR1 is MNHNS and CDR2 is SASEGT. The J segment lost 5 bases and the V segment lost 8 bases, leaving 1 base of the junction unmatched. The CDR3 DNA reads TGTGCCAGCCGGACAGGGACCGGGGAGCTGTTTTTT. It specifies CASRTGTGELFF.

This chain connects TRBV12-3 or TRBV12-4 to TRBJ1-2; D possibly corresponds to TRBD1 (6 bases). The germline V and J ends were trimmed by 2 bases and 6 bases, with 13 bases remaining between them. The CDR3 length is 14 residues. DNA for the CDR3: TGTGCCAGCAGTTTAAGAGTTGGGGGGCATGGCTACACCTTC. It yields the protein CASSLRVGGHGYTF.

Worth noting for this clonotype: Being one base from a much bigger clone, this may be a read error. This chain links TRBV27 with TRBJ2-2; 9 bases match TRBD1. J was trimmed by 9 bases and V by 5 bases; bases with no gene match: 10. The CDR3 length is 15 residues. The germline gives CDR1 MNHEY, CDR2 SMNVEV (reference sequence). The CDR3 region is CASSTGTGRARELFF. The DNA of the CDR3 is TGTGCCAGCAGTACGGGGACAGGGAGGGCCAGGGAGCTGTTTTTT.

This clonotype was seen more than once but under ten times. The chain joins TRBV25-1 to TRBJ1-6, with D uncertain. The CDR3 runs 15 residues. Trimming pared 5 bases from V and 5 bases from J, leaving 13 bases between. Germline assignment: CDR1 MGHDK and CDR2 SYGVNS. CDR3 bases: TGTGCCAGCAGTCCCCCCGGCCCAAATAATTCACCCCTCCACTTT. It translates to CASSPPGPNNSPLHF.